A selection of T cell receptor beta chains follows, all from one sample in a study of Ad26.COV2.S vaccination and SARS-CoV-2 variants. Clones were read by immunoSEQ multiplex PCR, and TCRdb kept only the in-frame ones, dropping some. This table has roughly 380,000 clones, about 85% appearing once. Source: peripheral blood, taken in a trial of Ad26.COV2.S vaccine versus placebo. These receptors were obtained from a person between 18 and 65 years old who received the Ad26.COV2.S COVID-19 vaccine or a placebo. CDR3s include the opening cysteine and the closing phenylalanine or tryptophan.

>TRBV15
CATSSYRQGGYEQYF
>TRBV6-5
CASSSGTGNNEQFF
>TRBV7-2
CASSLSGGAHNEQFF
>TRBV3-1/TRBV3-2
CASSQYSSSYEQYF
>TRBV7-9
CASSTDRGLSPLHF
>TRBV5-1
CASSTGSSNYGYTF
>TRBV18
CASSPPLEDLGAFF
>TRBV3-1/TRBV3-2
CASSQDDRGPGNTIYF
>TRBV5-4
CASSGMEGFQETQYF
>TRBV5-1
CASSLEGGVPTYEQYF
>TRBV30
CAWSTGFDEQFF
>TRBV7-6
CASSLDGNRLFDSYNKQFF
>TRBV4-1
CASSQATGRSEKLFF
>TRBV7-2
CASSLVGTRSPKDTIYF
>TRBV11-2
CASSLAGDTDTQYF
>TRBV25-1
CASSPGRWGTYEQYF
>TRBV7-8
CASSLHTTNYGYTF
>TRBV18
CASSPQGDQPQHF
>TRBV7-9
CASSLVGTENEKLFF
>TRBV7-9
CASRQGPYEQYF
>TRBV7-9
CASSGMGSETQYF
>TRBV6-2/TRBV6-3
CASSYSLRQGAFTEAFF